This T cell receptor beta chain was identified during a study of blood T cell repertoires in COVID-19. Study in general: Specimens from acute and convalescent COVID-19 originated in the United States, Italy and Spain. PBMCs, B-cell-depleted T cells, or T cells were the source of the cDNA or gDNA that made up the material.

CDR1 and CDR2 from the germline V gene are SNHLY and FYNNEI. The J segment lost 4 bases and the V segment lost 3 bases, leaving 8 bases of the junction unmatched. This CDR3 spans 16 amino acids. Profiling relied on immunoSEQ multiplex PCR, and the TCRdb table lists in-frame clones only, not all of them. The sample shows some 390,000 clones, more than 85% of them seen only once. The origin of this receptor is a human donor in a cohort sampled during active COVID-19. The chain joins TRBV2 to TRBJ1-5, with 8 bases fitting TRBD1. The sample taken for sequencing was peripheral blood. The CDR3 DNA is TGTGCCAGCAGTGAGGCGGTAGGGGACAGGAATCAGCCCCAGCATTTT. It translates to CASSEAVGDRNQPQHF. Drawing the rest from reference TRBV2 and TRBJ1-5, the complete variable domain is EPEVTQTPSHQVTQMGQEVILRCVPISNHLYFYWYRQILGQKVEFLVSFYNNEISEKSEIFDDQFSVERPDGSNFTLKIRSTKLEDSAMYFCASSEAVGDRNQPQHFGDGTRLSIL.